The 20 T cell receptor beta chains reported below all come from one sample, sequenced in a study of neurological immune-mediated disorders. TCRdb re-derived calls from the 5' RACE reads in MiXCR, one entry per CDR3 protein. The sample has around 50,000 distinct CDR3 sequences, roughly 13% seen once. Indicated time point: longitudinal time-point 2. Sequencing input: PBMCs. The receptors here all came from a male donor with HTLV-1-associated myelopathy (HAM/TSP).

This clonotype appeared many times. The chain recombines TRBV6-5 with TRBJ1-1; D is ambiguous. CDR1 MNHEY and CDR2 SVGAGI come from the germline V gene. This CDR3 region has 14 residues. Trimming stripped 2 bases from V and 7 bases from J, with 14 bases between. CDR3 DNA: TGTGCCAGCAGTTACGCGGACGCCAGCCGTGAAGCTTTCTTT. Translation gives CASSYADASREAFF.

This clonotype was seen ten or more times. The chain links TRBV7-2 to TRBJ2-7, with TRBD1 identical over 10 bases. V gave up 4 bases and J gave up 3 bases; unmatched junction bases: 3. The CDR3 runs 14 residues. The germline CDR1 and CDR2 sequences are SGHTA and FQGNSA. The CDR3 sequence is CASSSRDRGYEQYF. The CDR3 coding sequence is TGTGCCAGCAGCTCCCGGGACAGGGGCTACGAGCAGTACTTC.

This clonotype was picked up many times. The chain joins TRBV7-2 to TRBJ2-7; D remains unclear. CDR3 length: 11 residues. V was cut by 7 bases and J by 3 bases, with 7 bases left in between. Per the germline V gene, CDR1 is SGHTA and CDR2 is FQGNSA. In DNA form, the CDR3 reads TGTGCCAGCAACCGTGACTACGAGCAGTACTTC. This gives the protein CASNRDYEQYF.

This clonotype showed up many times. The junction does not match germline at one end; this may be a read error. The chain links TRBV29-1 to TRBJ2-3; 7 nucleotides agree with TRBD1. Germline V gives CDR1 SQVTM, CDR2 ANQGSEA. This CDR3 has 14 amino acids. The CDR3 sequence is CSVTPGQLPDTQYF. CDR3 nucleotide sequence: TGTAGCGTTACACCGGGACAGTTGCCAGATACGCAGTATTTT.

Comments on this clonotype: A clone one base away is much larger, so this may be a read error. This sequence joins TRBV20-1 and TRBJ2-1; the D call may be TRBD1 or TRBD2 (6 bases each). V lost 3 bases, J lost 4 bases, and 22 bases lay in between. Germline lookup yields CDR1 DFQATT and CDR2 SNEGSKA (reference sequence). The CDR3 is 17 amino acids. Here the CDR3 DNA reads TGCAGTGCTAGGTGCCTAGTGGGGGGCTTAGTGTACAATGAGCAGTTCTTC. It translates to CSARCLVGGLVYNEQFF.

The V and J genes are TRBV10-3 and TRBJ2-5, with 7 positions matching TRBD2. The CDR3 runs to 15 residues. V lost 6 bases, J lost 2 bases, and 9 bases stayed unmatched. The V gene's germline CDR1 is ENHRY and CDR2 SYGVKD. The chain's CDR3 is CAIRPGEGHQETQYF. For the CDR3, the DNA is TGTGCCATCAGGCCCGGGGAGGGCCATCAAGAGACCCAGTACTTC.

This clonotype was found many times. The chain employs TRBV5-1 and TRBJ1-1, with 9 bases that match TRBD1. Germline CDR1 SGHRS, CDR2 YFSETQ. There are 16 residues in the CDR3. V shed 4 bases, J shed 3 bases, and the junction held 10 bases outside the gene matches. Here the CDR3 reads CASSITGTGWDTEAFF. Here the CDR3 DNA reads TGCGCCAGCAGCATAACCGGGACAGGGTGGGACACTGAAGCTTTCTTT.

This clonotype was detected many times. This chain uses TRBV20-1 with TRBJ1-5, with 9 bases that match TRBD1. Looked up from germline, CDR1 is DFQATT and CDR2 is SNEGSKA (reference sequence). This CDR3 has 15 residues. Trimming took 2 bases from V and 4 from J; bases not matched to a gene: 6. This chain's CDR3 is CSARPPGQGNQPQHF. CDR3 DNA: TGCAGTGCTAGACCACCGGGACAGGGTAATCAGCCCCAGCATTTT.

This clonotype showed up many times. The gene calls are TRBV7-2 and TRBJ2-6; D tentatively fits TRBD1 or TRBD2 (5 bases each). V was shortened by 1 base and J by 13 bases, with 17 bases between the two germline ends. Germline lookup yields CDR1 SGHTA and CDR2 FQGNSA. This CDR3 comprises 15 residues. This CDR3 reads CASSLGDLMPEVLTF. The CDR3, as DNA: TGTGCCAGCAGCTTAGGGGACCTTATGCCCGAGGTCCTGACTTTC. Variable domain in full (rest from reference TRBV7-2 and TRBJ2-6): GAGVSQSPSNKVTEKGKDVELRCDPISGHTALYWYRQSLGQGLEFLIYFQGNSAPDKSGLPSDRFSAERTGGSVSTLTIQRTQQEDSAVYLCASSLGDLMPEVLTFGAGSRLTVL.

This clonotype occurred many times. This chain links TRBV4-3 with TRBJ2-3; tentative D call: TRBD1 (6 bases). The germline gives CDR1 LGHNA, CDR2 YSLEER. The V gene lost 1 base and the J gene lost 3 bases, with 11 bases spanning the gap. There are 15 residues in the CDR3. CDR3 protein: CASSQGGQGTDTQYF. The CDR3 region has the DNA TGCGCCAGCAGCCAAGGGGGGCAGGGGACAGATACGCAGTATTTT.

This clonotype was picked up many times. V is TRBV6-5 and J is TRBJ2-2; D is ambiguous. Trimming took 0 bases from V and 2 from J, leaving 13 bases between them. Germline lookup yields CDR1 MNHEY and CDR2 SVGAGI. This CDR3 has 17 amino acids. The chain's CDR3 is CASSYSRRLRNTGELFF. The CDR3 nucleotides read TGTGCCAGCAGTTACTCGAGGCGCCTCCGAAACACCGGGGAGCTGTTTTTT.

This clonotype was picked up many times. The gene calls are TRBV21-1 and TRBJ1-1; the tabulated D call, TRBD1, remains unverified against the DNA. TRBV21-1 is a known pseudogene. The CDR3 is 16 residues long. The CDR3 DNA reads as TGTGCCAGCATCCCGGGACAGGGTTTCGGGAACACTGAAGCTTTCTTT. Its translation: CASIPGQGFGNTEAFF.

This clonotype has a count of ten or more. This chain uses TRBV10-3 with TRBJ1-2; perhaps TRBD1 as D (5 bases). The CDR3 runs 16 residues. CDR1 and CDR2 (germline): ENHRY, SYGVKD. Trimming pared 7 bases from V and 4 bases from J, leaving 22 bases between. The CDR3 DNA sequence: TGTGCCATCATTGGAAGCAGGGCGGGGACCTCCTATGGCTACACCTTC. Protein: CAIIGSRAGTSYGYTF.

This clonotype was counted many times. V gene TRBV5-6 combines with J gene TRBJ2-7; the D gene is possibly TRBD1 (6 bases). Germline V gives CDR1 SGHDT, CDR2 YYEEEE. The CDR3 sequence is 15 residues long. V was cut by 1 base and J by 5 bases, with 16 bases left in between. The DNA for the CDR3 is TGTGCCAGCAGCTTGTTTCAGGGGCCCTCTGACGAGCAGTACTTC. Its protein is CASSLFQGPSDEQYF.

This clonotype has at least ten counts. Here the CDR3 reads CASSRPPGTGYQPQHF. Written as DNA, the CDR3 is TGTGCCAGCAGCCGACCCCCCGGGACAGGGTATCAGCCCCAGCATTTT. The chain has TRBV7-2 and TRBJ1-5, with TRBD1 matching over 9 bases. The length of the CDR3 is 16 residues. CDR1 and CDR2 from the germline V gene are SGHTA and FQGNSA. V shed 5 bases, J shed 5 bases, and the junction held 10 bases outside the gene matches.

A word on this clonotype: An end of the junction does not agree with germline; a read error may underlie this. The chain has TRBV20-1 and TRBJ2-1, with D perhaps TRBD2 (6 bases). Germline assignment: CDR1 DFQATT and CDR2 SNEGSKA (reference sequence). The CDR3 totals 15 residues. CDR3 protein: CSARGLRGSYNEHFF. In DNA form, the CDR3 reads TGCAGTGCTAGGGGACTGCGGGGCTCTTACAATGAGCATTTCTTC.

This clonotype occurred many times. The chain recombines TRBV5-1 with TRBJ1-2, with 8 positions matching TRBD1. There are 15 residues in the CDR3. Trimming at V came to 4 bases and at J to 8 bases, leaving 13 bases not matched to a gene. The germline gives CDR1 SGHRS, CDR2 YFSETQ. The CDR3 loop is CASSHLGQGARGYTF. The DNA of the CDR3 is TGCGCCAGCAGCCACCTGGGGCAGGGGGCGCGAGGCTACACCTTC.

This clonotype was counted at least ten times. This chain joins TRBV12-3 or TRBV12-4 and TRBJ1-5; D gene ambiguous. CDR3 length equals 14 residues. V shed 6 bases and J shed 9 bases, with 18 bases lying between them. The CDR3 loop is CASSPVGSVGPQHF. As DNA, the CDR3 is TGTGCCAGCAGCCCCGTTGGGTCCGTAGGGCCCCAGCATTTT.

This clonotype occurred many times. This chain uses TRBV18 with TRBJ1-2; D ambiguous. The CDR3 has 14 residues. The V gene's germline CDR1 is KGHSH and CDR2 LQKENI. V was shortened by 2 bases and J by 7 bases, with 14 bases between the two germline ends. CDR3 DNA sequence: TGTGCCAGCTCACCATCCCCGGGTGGAGGTGGCTACACCTTC. Translating it yields CASSPSPGGGGYTF.

This clonotype was observed at least ten times. The gene calls are TRBV20-1 and TRBJ2-2; the D gene is possibly TRBD2 (7 bases). The CDR3 consists of 13 residues. Germline V lookup: CDR1 DFQATT, CDR2 SNEGSKA (reference sequence). Trimming stripped 3 bases from V and 9 bases from J, with 14 bases between. The CDR3: CSARGGRERELFF. In nucleotides, the CDR3 is TGCAGTGCTAGGGGGGGGCGCGAGCGGGAGCTGTTTTTT.